This TCR beta chain came from a study of beta chain features in type 1 diabetes. Since all of the isolated RNA was reverse transcribed, expressed TCRB transcripts were what got sequenced. Only in-frame clones appear in the TCRdb table, and some are missing; sequencing was by immunoSEQ multiplex PCR. The sample consists of roughly 310,000 clones, approximately 11% of them appearing once. The source of this sequence is a woman in her twenties or thirties in good health. The sequencing input was naive CD4+ T cells from blood.

The CDR3 sequence is CASSYSTGNTDTQYF. For the CDR3, the DNA is TGTGCCAGCAGTTACTCAACAGGGAACACAGATACGCAGTATTTT. The V gene is TRBV6-5, the J gene TRBJ2-3; TRBD1 is a possible D gene (6 bases). This CDR3 is 15 amino acids long. Per the germline V gene, CDR1 is MNHEY and CDR2 is SVGAGI. Trimming removed 0 bases from V and 2 bases from J, with 9 bases in between.